This T cell receptor (beta chain) was sequenced in a study of CD8 T cells in Susac syndrome. CD8+ and CD4+ T cells taken from blood had their TCR beta sequenced. The CDR3 has 14 amino acids. From germline, CDR1 is PRHDT and CDR2 FYEKMQ (reference sequence). Trimming stripped 5 bases from V and 5 bases from J, with 16 bases between. Random hexamers primed reverse transcription of about 0.45 to 1 ug RNA. Coverage of TCR beta CDR3 amplification by immunoSEQ multiplex PCR extended to 54 Vbeta and 13 Jbeta. TCRdb used MiXCR to reprocess the immunoSEQ multiplex PCR reads, holding one entry per CDR3 protein. The sample yields 200,000 to 250,000 distinct CDR3 sequences, roughly 90% seen once. This clonotype was detected once.

The chain recombines TRBV13 with TRBJ2-7; the D gene could be TRBD1 or TRBD2 (6 bases each). Specimen: CD8+ T cells from PBMCs. The receptor was derived from a human donor with multiple sclerosis. In nucleotides, the CDR3 is TGTGCCAGCAGCCCGGGGGCAGGGCACAACGAGCAGTACTTC. Encoded protein: CASSPGAGHNEQYF.